This entry concerns a single TCR beta chain. What it recognizes is unknown. The PCR used 60 Vbeta and 13 Jbeta primers. Data came from immunoSEQ multiplex PCR; TCRdb stores just in-frame clones and leaves some out. The repertoire has about 160,000 clones, around 81% of them found once; the top ten carry about 13%. V was pared by 1 base and J by 5 bases, with 16 bases between. CDR3 length: 16 amino acids. Germline CDR1 LNHNV, CDR2 YYDKDF (reference sequence). Healthy bone marrow donors supplied every sample. This record belongs to a study of cytomegalovirus exposure and HLA in healthy donors. Study outcomes and limitations: In an earlier analysis, in approximately 630 donors, most V segments appeared productive either ~90% or ~30% of the time. An ancestry cluster, one associated with Asian ancestry, reportedly showed fewer N-insertions than the 666-donor mean in a later analysis. Only CMV serostatus was available as immune exposure information.

Sequenced material: PBMCs. The chain carries TRBV15 and TRBJ2-3; a weak D match, TRBD1 (6 bases). The TCR comes from a woman aged 50 to 60 in good health and CMV-seronegative. The chain's CDR3 is CATSRGGAGAEDTQYF. In DNA form, the CDR3 reads TGTGCCACCAGCAGAGGAGGGGCAGGGGCGGAAGATACGCAGTATTTT. Full variable domain (rest looked up from reference TRBV15 and TRBJ2-3): DAMVIQNPRYQVTQFGKPVTLSCSQTLNHNVMYWYQQKSSQAPKLLFHYYDKDFNNEADTPDNFQSRRPNTSFCFLDIRSPGLGDTAMYLCATSRGGAGAEDTQYFGPGTRLTVL.